The next 26 T cell receptor beta chains were all read from a single sample in a study of EBV T-cell therapy then PD-1 blockade in nasopharyngeal carcinoma. Documented treatment: AdE1-LMPpoly-expanded autologous EBV-specific T-cell therapy followed by anti-PD-1 nivolumab. Only in-frame clones appear in the TCRdb table, and some are missing; sequencing was by immunoSEQ multiplex PCR. The repertoire holds roughly 21,000 clones, with over 70% as singletons. Antigens of these TCRs are unknown. The input for sequencing was CD8+ T cells from blood, taken at approximately day 60 from a patient whose treatment included autologous EBV-specific T cells and nivolumab. The receptors originated from a man aged 40-50 years with nasopharyngeal carcinoma.

This clone was counted between two and nine times. The chain is built from TRBV10-3 and TRBJ2-5, with 7 bases that match TRBD2. With 3 bases clipped from V and 0 bases from J, the junction kept 4 bases outside the gene matches. The CDR3 has 15 residues. CDR1 ENHRY and CDR2 SYGVKD come from the germline V gene. Written as DNA, the CDR3 is TGTGCCATCAGTGAAGGGCTAGCGGACCAAGAGACCCAGTACTTC. Translated, it gives CAISEGLADQETQYF.

In nucleotides, the CDR3 is TGTGCCACCAGCAGAGGGGACAGCCCCAACTATGGCTACACCTTC. This codes for CATSRGDSPNYGYTF. The chain has TRBV15 and TRBJ1-2, with TRBD1 matching over 7 bases. The germline gives CDR1 LNHNV, CDR2 YYDKDF (reference sequence). The CDR3 consists of 15 residues. V lost 1 base and J lost 2; bases outside the gene matches: 4.

The chain links TRBV6-2 or TRBV6-3 to TRBJ2-1, with TRBD2 identical over 7 bases. Germline-derived CDR1 and CDR2 are MNHEY and SVGEGT. V lost 5 bases and J lost 7; bases outside the gene matches: 8. The CDR3 covers 14 residues. Here the CDR3 DNA reads TGTGCCAGCAGTGAGGTGAACGGGGGGAATGAGCAGTTCTTC. Translating it yields CASSEVNGGNEQFF.

The chain is built from TRBV7-3 and TRBJ2-7, with a possible D match to TRBD1 (5 bases). CDR3 length: 14 residues. V was trimmed by 2 bases and J by 0 bases, leaving 8 bases between them. The germline CDR1 and CDR2 sequences are SGHTA and FQGTGA. The CDR3 sequence is CASSLFQGSYEQYF. The CDR3 DNA reads as TGTGCCAGCAGCTTATTTCAGGGCTCCTACGAGCAGTACTTC.

The chain couples TRBV27 to TRBJ2-5; D remains ambiguous. The CDR3 has 15 amino acids. The V end lost 0 bases, the J end lost 5 bases, and 13 bases lay between the germline ends. CDR1 and CDR2 from the germline V gene are MNHEY and SMNVEV (reference sequence). DNA of the CDR3: TGTGCCAGCAGTTTATCCCATCTTGGGTTCGAGACCCAGTACTTC. Translation gives CASSLSHLGFETQYF.

Only one count was recorded for this clone. This chain uses TRBV9 with TRBJ2-1; 8 bases are a match to TRBD2. This CDR3 has 17 amino acids. V shed 2 bases and J 2 bases; nucleotides not matched to a gene: 9. Germline V gene data show CDR1 as SGDLS and CDR2 as YYNGEE. This CDR3 is CASSVLRGAGAYNEQFF. The CDR3 DNA reads TGTGCCAGCAGCGTTCTGCGGGGGGCCGGGGCCTACAATGAGCAGTTCTTC.

In nucleotides, the CDR3 is TGTGCCAGCAGTGAAGGGCTAGCATGGTACTTC. It encodes CASSEGLAWYF. V and J are TRBV2 and TRBJ2-4; weak D call: TRBD2 (5 bases). V was pared by 1 base and J by 15 bases, with 10 bases between. Germline V gene sequence: CDR1 SNHLY, CDR2 FYNNEI. The CDR3 length is 11 residues.

A few counts support this clone. This chain links TRBV29-1 with TRBJ1-5; no definite D call. The ends were cut back, 4 bases at V and 0 bases at J, with 10 bases in the middle. Germline CDR1 SQVTM, CDR2 ANQGSEA. This CDR3 region has 14 residues. The CDR3 here is CSVVAENSNQPQHF. The CDR3 bases are TGCAGCGTTGTGGCAGAGAATAGCAATCAGCCCCAGCATTTT.

DNA of the CDR3: TGTGCCAGCAGCTTGACATCAAGAGGATATCAGCCCCAGCATTTT. It specifies CASSLTSRGYQPQHF. The chain uses TRBV27 and TRBJ1-5; D is uncertain. Germline V CDR1 and CDR2: MNHEY, SMNVEV (reference sequence). The V end was cut by 6 bases, the J end by 5 bases, with 17 bases between. There are 15 residues in the CDR3.

This clone was recorded a few times. The CDR3 loop is CASSGTSLGNTIYF. The CDR3 DNA is TGTGCCAGCAGTGGGACCTCCCTAGGAAACACCATATATTTT. The chain recombines TRBV21-1 with TRBJ1-3. TRBV21-1 is marked as a pseudogene. There are 14 residues in the CDR3.

The chain combines TRBV25-1 with TRBJ2-2; the D gene is possibly TRBD1 (5 bases). V was cut by 2 bases and J by 4 bases, with 11 bases left in between. CDR1 is MGHDK and CDR2 is SYGVNS in the germline V gene. The length of the CDR3 is 15 residues. Written as DNA, the CDR3 is TGTGCCAGCAGTGAAAGGCAGGGCTCCACCGGGGAGCTGTTTTTT. It yields the protein CASSERQGSTGELFF.

V gene TRBV5-6 combines with J gene TRBJ2-2; D ambiguous. Trimming removed 0 bases from V and 1 base from J, with 16 bases in between. The germline V gene has CDR1 SGHDT and CDR2 YYEEEE. This CDR3 is 18 amino acids long. DNA for the CDR3: TGTGCCAGCAGCTTGGAGGCCAGGTGGAAACGGAACACCGGGGAGCTGTTTTTT. Amino acids: CASSLEARWKRNTGELFF.

The genes are TRBV27 and TRBJ2-7; possibly TRBD1 for D (6 bases). Trimming took 5 bases from V and 0 from J, leaving 14 bases between them. CDR3 length: 15 residues. Germline lookup yields CDR1 MNHEY and CDR2 SMNVEV (reference sequence). The CDR3 DNA sequence: TGTGCCAGCAGTCCGGGGACAATGAGCTCCTACGAGCAGTACTTC. This encodes CASSPGTMSSYEQYF.

Note on this clone: Additional DNA sequences in this sample encode the identical CDR3. The V and J genes are TRBV12-3 or TRBV12-4 and TRBJ2-1; tentative D call: TRBD1 (5 bases). V was shortened by 5 bases and J by 6 bases, with 8 bases between the two germline ends. This CDR3 spans 12 amino acids. The CDR3, as DNA: TGTGCCAGCAGTCCCCAGGGCAATGAGCAGTTCTTC. It specifies CASSPQGNEQFF.

The chain has TRBV27 and TRBJ1-1; a possible D gene is TRBD1 (6 bases). Trimming removed 9 bases at V and 6 bases at J, with 11 bases between. The CDR3 has 11 amino acids. The germline CDR1 and CDR2 sequences are MNHEY and SMNVEV (reference sequence). CDR3 DNA: TGTGCCAGTCTGGAGGGGGCTGAAGCTTTCTTT. As protein: CASLEGAEAFF.

The chain recombines TRBV9 with TRBJ1-6; D is ambiguous. The CDR3 runs to 15 residues. The V and J ends lost 4 bases and 4 bases respectively, with 12 bases between them. Per the germline V gene, CDR1 is SGDLS and CDR2 is YYNGEE. As DNA, the CDR3 is TGTGCCAGCAGCACCCCGGGATTTTATAATTCACCCCTCCACTTT. This gives the protein CASSTPGFYNSPLHF.

This chain links TRBV2 with TRBJ2-5; the D gene is possibly TRBD1 (5 bases). Germline CDR1 is SNHLY and CDR2 is FYNNEI. The CDR3 runs to 13 residues. Trimming removed 7 bases at V and 2 bases at J, with 11 bases between. CDR3 bases: TGTGCCAGCAAGCTAAGACAGCAAGAGACCCAGTACTTC. This codes for CASKLRQQETQYF.

The chain combines TRBV29-1 with TRBJ2-5; TRBD1 matches 7 bases. Germline lookup yields CDR1 SQVTM and CDR2 ANQGSEA. Trimming cost V 2 bases and J 2 bases; bases outside gene matches: 17. The CDR3 contains 18 residues. The CDR3 bases are TGCAGCGTTGAATTACGGGACAGTTGGGTCGGGAAGCAAGAGACCCAGTACTTC. It is translated as CSVELRDSWVGKQETQYF.

The genes are TRBV12-3 or TRBV12-4 and TRBJ2-1, with D uncertain. V lost 3 bases and J 5 bases, leaving 2 bases between the germline ends. The CDR3 has 11 amino acids. The CDR3 loop is CASSLNNEQFF. CDR3 DNA: TGTGCCAGCAGTTTGAACAATGAGCAGTTCTTC.

This clone appeared a single time. This sequence joins TRBV5-4 and TRBJ1-6; D unclear. The V end lost 0 bases, the J end lost 7 bases, and 2 bases lay between the germline ends. Germline CDR1 reads SGHNT; CDR2 reads YYREEE (reference sequence). The CDR3 length is 12 residues. The CDR3 sequence: CASSLGNSPLHF. Here the CDR3 DNA reads TGTGCCAGCAGCTTGGGGAATTCACCCCTCCACTTT.

The chain employs TRBV6-5 and TRBJ1-1; maybe TRBD1 (6 bases). Trimming pared 6 bases from V and 4 bases from J, leaving 15 bases between. Germline V gene lookup returns CDR1 MNHEY and CDR2 SVGAGI. The CDR3 has 14 amino acids. This CDR3 reads CASSHAGEGTEAFF. In nucleotides, the CDR3 is TGTGCCAGCAGCCACGCAGGGGAGGGCACTGAAGCTTTCTTT.

The chain has TRBV7-7 and TRBJ1-4; perhaps TRBD1 as D (6 bases). Germline CDR1 is SSHAT and CDR2 is FNYEAQ (reference sequence). The V end was cut by 5 bases, the J end by 7 bases, with 17 bases between. CDR3 length equals 15 residues. The CDR3 here is CASSRWGGAGEKLFF. As DNA, the CDR3 is TGTGCCAGCAGCCGCTGGGGGGGGGCAGGTGAAAAACTGTTTTTT.

The gene calls are TRBV9 and TRBJ2-3; D might be TRBD2 (6 bases). Germline CDR1 reads SGDLS; CDR2 reads YYNGEE. The CDR3 has 14 residues. The V gene lost 0 bases and the J gene lost 6 bases, with 11 bases spanning the gap. For the CDR3, the DNA is TGTGCCAGCAGCGTAGCGGGGGACGGGGATACGCAGTATTTT. The encoded protein is CASSVAGDGDTQYF.

V and J are TRBV6-5 and TRBJ2-1, with 7 bases identical to TRBD1. Germline lookup yields CDR1 MNHEY and CDR2 SVGAGI. J was trimmed by 9 bases and V by 8 bases; bases with no gene match: 16. The CDR3 runs 15 residues. CDR3 DNA: TGTGCCAGCGGCCCCACAGGGGAAGGGTCTAGTGAGCAGTTCTTC. Translating gives CASGPTGEGSSEQFF.

For the CDR3, the DNA is TGCGCCAGCAGCCTCAGTGAAACCGGGGAGCTGTTTTTT. Residues: CASSLSETGELFF. The V gene is TRBV4-3, the J gene TRBJ2-2; no firm D call. There are 13 residues in the CDR3. V was trimmed by 4 bases and J by 5 bases, leaving 8 bases between them. The germline V gene has CDR1 LGHNA and CDR2 YSLEER.

This chain connects TRBV29-1 to TRBJ1-2, with D possibly being TRBD1 (5 bases). This CDR3 has 12 residues. The V end lost 3 bases, the J end lost 3 bases, and 8 bases lay between the germline ends. From germline, CDR1 is SQVTM and CDR2 ANQGSEA. CDR3 sequence (DNA): TGCAGCGTTGACGCAGGGTACTATGGCTACACCTTC. Protein product: CSVDAGYYGYTF.